This TCR beta chain originates from a study of shared clonotypes between healthy human individuals. Background on the study: The donor pool was made up of a couple of women and a few men aged 18 to 49. Three plates were used per donor for CD4 naive, three for CD4 memory, two for CD8 naive and one for CD8 memory.

Positive CCR7 selection of CD45RO-negative cells yielded the naive CD8 cells, and terminally differentiated effector memory CD45RA+ cells were excluded. Assay: immunoSEQ multiplex PCR; the TCRdb copy retains only in-frame clones and omits some. In the table there are around 2,000,000 clones, roughly 91% of which are singletons. Worth noting for this clone: Its antigen is not identified.

Broader study findings: Clonotypes that were shared across four donors made up approximately 5.1% of naive CD4 clonotypes. Naive subsets tended to show greater estimated richness than memory subsets.

V was pared by 0 bases and J by 8 bases, with 17 bases of the junction left unmatched. Germline loops: CDR1 SGHVS, CDR2 FQNEAQ. This CDR3 region has 20 residues. Sequencing input: naive CD8+ T cells from PBMCs. The clonotype originates from a man between 18 and 29 years old in good health. Some clones in this sample may be carry-over from other donors' samples. The chain recombines TRBV7-8 with TRBJ2-1; 12 nucleotides match TRBD1. This CDR3 reads CASSLAPGRHRDRGPDEQFF. CDR3 sequence (DNA): TGTGCCAGCAGCTTAGCCCCCGGTCGACACCGGGACAGGGGGCCGGATGAGCAGTTCTTC.